Below, 25 T cell receptor beta chains from the same sample are listed, as sequenced in a study of control samples from healthy donors and cancer patients. Assay used: immunoSEQ multiplex PCR; TCRdb lists only in-frame clones, some missing. This table has 95,000 to 150,000 clones, approximately 91% appearing once. The source material was blood. Receptors were obtained from a woman younger than 35 in good health.

This chain joins TRBV7-3 and TRBJ2-2, with a weak D call TRBD2 (5 bases). V was cut by 3 bases and J by 4 bases, with 9 bases left in between. Germline assignment: CDR1 SGHTA and CDR2 FQGTGA. There are 14 residues in the CDR3. The CDR3 is CASSLRLATGELFF. Here the CDR3 DNA reads TGTGCCAGCAGCTTGAGGCTAGCCACCGGGGAGCTGTTTTTT.

The chain employs TRBV28 and TRBJ2-3; D not resolved. The CDR3 runs 15 residues. V was clipped by 4 bases and J by 2 bases, with 13 bases between them. Germline loops: CDR1 MDHEN, CDR2 SYDVKM. The CDR3 loop is CASSSGIKVTDTQYF. CDR3 DNA sequence: TGTGCCAGCAGTTCCGGAATCAAGGTCACAGATACGCAGTATTTT. Full variable domain (missing parts from reference TRBV28 and TRBJ2-3): DVKVTQSSRYLVKRTGEKVFLECVQDMDHENMFWYRQDPGLGLRLIYFSYDVKMKEKGDIPEGYSVSREKKERFSLILESASTNQTSMYLCASSSGIKVTDTQYFGPGTRLTVL.

The V and J genes are TRBV29-1 and TRBJ1-4; 7 bases are shared with TRBD1. The germline V gene encodes CDR1 SQVTM and CDR2 ANQGSEA. This CDR3 is built from 16 residues. The ends lost 5 bases at V and 0 bases at J; junction bases unmatched: 9. CDR3 in amino acids: CSVRTGRIPTNEKLFF. In DNA, the CDR3 is TGCAGCGTTAGGACAGGAAGAATTCCAACTAATGAAAAACTGTTTTTT.

The V gene is TRBV28, the J gene TRBJ2-7; D may be TRBD1 or TRBD2 (5 bases each). The CDR3 consists of 13 residues. Germline CDR1 is MDHEN and CDR2 is SYDVKM. Deletions cut 8 bases from V and 2 bases from J, with 13 bases between. The CDR3 loop reads CASRGGYTYEQYF. The DNA for the CDR3 is TGTGCCAGCCGGGGCGGTTATACCTACGAGCAGTACTTC.

V is TRBV2 and J is TRBJ1-2; D may be TRBD1 (5 bases). Germline values: CDR1 SNHLY, CDR2 FYNNEI. Trimming took 4 bases from V and 5 from J, leaving 11 bases between them. The CDR3 has 13 residues. CDR3 sequence: CASSGYRLYGYTF. The CDR3, as DNA: TGTGCCAGCAGTGGTTACAGGCTTTATGGCTACACCTTC.

The chain joins TRBV24-1 to TRBJ1-2; D uncertain. The V and J ends lost 6 bases and 4 bases respectively, with 11 bases between them. Germline values: CDR1 KGHDR, CDR2 SFDVKD. This CDR3 contains 13 residues. Written as DNA, the CDR3 is TGTGCCACCAGTTCCGACATCGGCTATGGCTACACCTTC. Its translation: CATSSDIGYGYTF.

By frequency in the sample, this clone is large. This chain's CDR3 is CASSLNGQGTDTQYF. The CDR3 DNA reads as TGTGCCAGCAGCTTAAACGGGCAGGGAACAGATACGCAGTATTTT. V gene TRBV7-3 combines with J gene TRBJ2-3; a weak D match, TRBD1 (5 bases). Germline V gives CDR1 SGHTA, CDR2 FQGTGA. Trimming left V 1 base short and J 3 bases short, with 11 bases between. This CDR3 is 15 amino acids long. The entire variable domain, with the rest obtained from reference TRBV7-3 and TRBJ2-3, is as follows: GAGVSQTPSNKVTEKGKYVELRCDPISGHTALYWYRQSLGQGPEFLIYFQGTGAADDSGLPNDRFFAVRPEGSVSTLKIQRTERGDSAVYLCASSLNGQGTDTQYFGPGTRLTVL.

V is TRBV24-1 and J is TRBJ2-1, with TRBD1 as a possible D gene (6 bases). The CDR3 is made up of 15 amino acids. Trimming shortened V by 4 bases and J by 2 bases, and 11 bases separated the two germline ends. Germline V gene sequence: CDR1 KGHDR, CDR2 SFDVKD. CDR3 sequence reads: CATSDPGQTYNEQFF. The CDR3 DNA follows: TGTGCCACCAGTGACCCGGGACAAACCTACAATGAGCAGTTCTTC.

CDR3 coding DNA: TGTGCCAGCAGCTTCCGCCGGGCAGAGACATATGGCTACACCTTC. It codes for CASSFRRAETYGYTF. The chain employs TRBV5-4 and TRBJ1-2; no firm D call. CDR1 and CDR2 from the germline V gene are SGHNT and YYREEE (reference sequence). The CDR3 length is 15 residues. Trimming shortened V by 2 bases and J by 5 bases, and 16 bases separated the two germline ends.

The chain carries TRBV19 and TRBJ1-5; unclear D gene. The germline V gene encodes CDR1 LNHDA and CDR2 SQIVND (reference sequence). CDR3 length equals 15 residues. The ends were cut back, 6 bases at V and 0 bases at J, with 12 bases in the middle. The CDR3 region is CASRGYVNSNQPQHF. The CDR3 coding sequence is TGTGCCAGTAGGGGATACGTTAATAGCAATCAGCCCCAGCATTTT.

The chain is built from TRBV18 and TRBJ2-7, with unresolved D. Germline V CDR1 and CDR2: KGHSH, LQKENI. The CDR3 sequence is 12 residues long. V lost 1 base to trimming and J lost 5 bases, with 6 bases between them. CDR3: CASSPLGNEQYF. The DNA for the CDR3 is TGTGCCAGCTCACCACTTGGTAACGAGCAGTACTTC.

The sample holds one count of this clone. The chain joins TRBV7-2 to TRBJ2-1; 11 bases map to TRBD2. This CDR3 has 15 residues. The V gene end was trimmed by 2 bases and the J gene end by 9 bases; junction bases not matched to a gene: 6. From germline, CDR1 is SGHTA and CDR2 FQGNSA. This CDR3 is CASSLRTSGSAEQFF. The DNA for the CDR3 is TGTGCCAGCAGCTTACGAACTAGCGGGAGTGCTGAGCAGTTCTTC.

This chain connects TRBV3-1 (or the pseudogene TRBV3-2) to TRBJ2-1; weak D call: TRBD2 (6 bases). The CDR3 totals 17 residues. Trimming shortened V by 3 bases and J by 9 bases, and 24 bases separated the two germline ends. Looked up from germline, CDR1 is LGHDT and CDR2 is YNNKEL (reference sequence). CDR3: CASSQVSGEALSGEQFF. In DNA form, the CDR3 reads TGTGCCAGCAGCCAGGTCTCGGGGGAGGCCCTGTCCGGTGAGCAGTTCTTC.

The chain employs TRBV27 and TRBJ2-7; no definite D call. Trimming took 6 bases from V and 7 from J, leaving 19 bases between them. Germline V gives CDR1 MNHEY, CDR2 SMNVEV (reference sequence). The CDR3 totals 14 residues. The CDR3 nucleotides read TGTGCCAGCAGAATAGGGTCAGTCTCGGATGAGCAGTACTTC. Translation: CASRIGSVSDEQYF.

The V call is TRBV24-1, the J call TRBJ2-3; 7 bases align to TRBD2. CDR1 is KGHDR, CDR2 SFDVKD, per germline. The CDR3 runs to 15 residues. The J segment lost 4 bases and the V segment lost 5 bases, leaving 8 bases of the junction unmatched. The CDR3 bases are TGTGCCACCAGTGGTGGACTAGTAGACGCAGATACGCAGTATTTT. Amino acids: CATSGGLVDADTQYF.

The DNA for the CDR3 is TGTGCCAGCAACCCGGACAGAGATAATTCACCCCTCCACTTT. Its translation is CASNPDRDNSPLHF. The chain employs TRBV7-2 and TRBJ1-6; perhaps TRBD1 as D (6 bases). Between the trimmed V and J ends, which lost 7 bases and 5 bases, there was a span of 12 bases. The V gene's germline CDR1 is SGHTA and CDR2 FQGNSA. CDR3 length equals 14 residues.

This chain connects TRBV12-3 or TRBV12-4 to TRBJ2-7; D is unclear. The V and J ends lost 5 bases and 3 bases respectively, with 8 bases between them. This CDR3 region has 12 residues. The DNA of the CDR3 is TGTGCCAGCAGTCACACCATCTACGAGCAGTACTTC. It encodes CASSHTIYEQYF.

The rearrangement joins TRBV19 to TRBJ2-7, with TRBD1 matching over 9 bases. The CDR3 contains 14 residues. Germline trimming cut 4 bases from V and 5 bases from J; bases unmatched to any gene: 6. Germline lookup yields CDR1 LNHDA and CDR2 SQIVND (reference sequence). CDR3 in DNA: TGTGCCAGTAGTACCGGGACAGGGACGGACGAGCAGTACTTC. Encoded protein: CASSTGTGTDEQYF.

The rearrangement uses TRBV19 and TRBJ2-7; 8 bases align to TRBD1. The length of the CDR3 is 14 residues. The J segment lost 0 bases and the V segment lost 6 bases, leaving 4 bases of the junction unmatched. The germline CDR1 and CDR2 sequences are LNHDA and SQIVND (reference sequence). The CDR3 sequence is CASRRQGSSYEQYF. The CDR3 DNA reads as TGTGCCAGTAGGAGACAGGGGAGCTCCTACGAGCAGTACTTC.

The V and J genes are TRBV7-2 and TRBJ2-5; 10 bases map to TRBD2. CDR3 size: 16 residues. Per germline, CDR1 SGHTA and CDR2 FQGNSA. V was pared by 1 base and J by 5 bases, with 7 bases of the junction left unmatched. CDR3 protein: CASSLGVSGGVETQYF. The CDR3, as DNA: TGTGCCAGCAGCTTAGGAGTCAGCGGGGGGGTGGAGACCCAGTACTTC.

V and J are TRBV9 and TRBJ2-7; D ambiguous. The CDR3 extends over 15 amino acids. The germline V and J ends were trimmed by 0 bases and 2 bases, with 12 bases remaining between them. CDR1 SGDLS and CDR2 YYNGEE come from the germline V gene. The CDR3 region has the DNA TGTGCCAGCAGCGTAGACGTTGGACCCACCTACGAGCAGTACTTC. It specifies CASSVDVGPTYEQYF.

The chain joins TRBV3-1 (or the pseudogene TRBV3-2) to TRBJ2-5; D ambiguous. Per the germline V gene, CDR1 is LGHDT and CDR2 is YNNKEL (reference sequence). CDR3 size: 13 residues. Deletions cut 4 bases from V and 2 bases from J, with 8 bases between. The CDR3 DNA reads as TGTGCCAGCAGCCGTCTGGGTCAAGAGACCCAGTACTTC. As protein: CASSRLGQETQYF.

This chain links TRBV19 with TRBJ2-2; D possibly corresponds to TRBD1 (6 bases). The CDR3 covers 16 residues. V dropped 3 bases and J dropped 0 bases, with 11 bases sitting between them. CDR1 and CDR2 (germline): LNHDA, SQIVND (reference sequence). The CDR3 bases are TGTGCCAGTAGTATCCGGTCAGGGGCGAACACCGGGGAGCTGTTTTTT. Amino acids: CASSIRSGANTGELFF.

This clone was seen just once. The chain links TRBV5-1 to TRBJ2-5; 7 bases map to TRBD2. This CDR3 is 15 amino acids long. Germline CDR1 SGHRS, CDR2 YFSETQ. Germline trimming cut 1 base from V and 4 bases from J; bases unmatched to any gene: 7. The chain's CDR3 is CASSLMQGGLETQYF. DNA of the CDR3: TGCGCCAGCAGCTTGATGCAGGGAGGGTTAGAGACCCAGTACTTC. The full variable domain, completed using reference TRBV5-1 and TRBJ2-5, is KAGVTQTPRYLIKTRGQQVTLSCSPISGHRSVSWYQQTPGQGLQFLFEYFSETQRNKGNFPGRFSGRQFSNSRSEMNVSTLELGDSALYLCASSLMQGGLETQYFGPGTRLLVL.

The V and J genes are TRBV25-1 and TRBJ2-3; 12 nucleotides align to TRBD2. The CDR3 covers 16 residues. The ends lost 5 bases at V and 2 bases at J; junction bases unmatched: 5. Germline loops: CDR1 MGHDK, CDR2 SYGVNS. This chain's CDR3 is CASSYGLAGTTDTQYF. CDR3 DNA sequence: TGTGCCAGCAGTTACGGACTAGCGGGGACCACAGATACGCAGTATTTT.